These 30 T cell receptor beta chains came from one sample sequenced in a study of cytomegalovirus exposure and HLA in healthy donors. In the PCR, 60 Vbeta and 13 Jbeta primers were used. The table came from immunoSEQ multiplex PCR; TCRdb's copy has only in-frame clones and leaves some out. The sample contains under 150,000 clones, approximately 85% of which appear only once. Sequencing was carried out using PBMCs. The receptors originated from a woman in her twenties or thirties in good health and CMV-seropositive.

The V and J genes are TRBV5-6 and TRBJ1-2; weak D call: TRBD1 (6 bases). CDR1 SGHDT and CDR2 YYEEEE come from the germline V gene. Trimming cost V 4 bases and J 3 bases, with 19 bases left between them. The CDR3 is made up of 16 amino acids. This CDR3 reads CASSLKQGAADYGYTF. The DNA for the CDR3 is TGTGCCAGCAGCCTAAAACAGGGTGCGGCGGACTATGGCTACACCTTC. Looking up the rest from reference TRBV5-6 and TRBJ1-2 gives the full variable domain: DAGVTQSPTHLIKTRGQQVTLRCSPKSGHDTVSWYQQALGQGPQFIFQYYEEEERQRGNFPDRFSGHQFPNYSSELNVNALLLGDSALYLCASSLKQGAADYGYTFGSGTRLTVV.

The chain joins TRBV30 to TRBJ1-5; possibly TRBD1 for D (5 bases). The CDR3 length is 13 residues. Trimming removed 7 bases from V and 0 bases from J, with 10 bases in between. Germline-derived CDR1 and CDR2 are GTSNPN and SVGIG (reference sequence). The CDR3, as DNA: TGTGCCTCGGGGGGTTATAGCAATCAGCCCCAGCATTTT. The encoded protein is CASGGYSNQPQHF.

This clone came up once. The rearrangement links TRBV10-3 to TRBJ2-7; 8 bases are a match to TRBD1. Germline lookup yields CDR1 ENHRY and CDR2 SYGVKD. CDR3 length: 13 residues. V was pared by 2 bases and J by 4 bases, with 1 base of the junction left unmatched. DNA for the CDR3: TGTGCCATCAGTGAGGGACAGGGTTACGAGCAGTACTTC. This codes for CAISEGQGYEQYF.

The gene calls are TRBV18 and TRBJ2-2; possible D gene TRBD2, 5 bases. Germline assignment: CDR1 KGHSH and CDR2 LQKENI. V lost 2 bases and J lost 0, with 16 bases in between. This CDR3 is built from 18 residues. The CDR3 loop reads CASSPENSGPANTGELFF. As DNA, the CDR3 is TGTGCCAGCTCACCAGAGAACAGCGGCCCGGCGAACACCGGGGAGCTGTTTTTT.

The chain employs TRBV19 and TRBJ2-1, with D possibly matching TRBD2 (5 bases). V dropped 5 bases and J dropped 5 bases, with 13 bases sitting between them. Germline loops: CDR1 LNHDA, CDR2 SQIVND (reference sequence). This CDR3 is built from 14 residues. In DNA form, the CDR3 reads TGTGCCAGTAGTCGGAATGAAGCGGACAATGAGCAGTTCTTC. This codes for CASSRNEADNEQFF.

The chain employs TRBV11-2 and TRBJ2-1; TRBD2 might be the D (6 bases). The CDR3 is 16 amino acids. Trimming shortened V by 4 bases and J by 10 bases, and 23 bases separated the two germline ends. Germline CDR1 reads SGHAT; CDR2 reads FQNNGV. The CDR3 region has the DNA TGTGCCAGCAGCTCCCAAGGGGCTAGCGCCTCCCGGGAGCAGTTCTTC. Encoded protein: CASSSQGASASREQFF.

The chain joins TRBV15 to TRBJ1-5; D possibly corresponds to TRBD1 (6 bases). Germline V lookup: CDR1 LNHNV, CDR2 YYDKDF (reference sequence). V shed 3 bases and J shed 9 bases, with 18 bases lying between them. The CDR3 has 15 residues. CDR3 protein: CATSSGDRLVGPQHF. DNA of the CDR3: TGTGCCACCAGCAGCGGAGACAGGTTGGTAGGGCCCCAGCATTTT.

This chain joins TRBV19 and TRBJ1-5, with D perhaps TRBD1 (5 bases). V was pared by 7 bases and J by 4 bases, with 14 bases between. The CDR3 spans 14 residues. In germline, CDR1 is LNHDA, CDR2 SQIVND (reference sequence). In DNA, the CDR3 is TGTGCCAGTAAGGGACTCATAGGGAATCAGCCCCAGCATTTT. Its translation: CASKGLIGNQPQHF. The full variable domain, its missing parts supplied by reference TRBV19 and TRBJ1-5, is DGGITQSPKYLFRKEGQNVTLSCEQNLNHDAMYWYRQDPGQGLRLIYYSQIVNDFQKGDIAEGYSVSREKKESFPLTVTSAQKNPTAFYLCASKGLIGNQPQHFGDGTRLSIL.

The chain joins TRBV4-2 to TRBJ2-1, with 10 bases that match TRBD2. Germline loops: CDR1 LGHNA, CDR2 YNFKEQ. Trimming cost V 0 bases and J 6 bases; bases outside gene matches: 8. This CDR3 region has 17 residues. The CDR3 reads CASSQDGERGGVNEQFF. As DNA, the CDR3 is TGTGCCAGCAGCCAAGATGGTGAGCGGGGGGGGGTCAATGAGCAGTTCTTC.

This clone turned up a few times. Written as DNA, the CDR3 is TGCGCCAGCAGCGTGACAGGGGGGAATCAGCCCCAGCATTTT. Its protein product is CASSVTGGNQPQHF. This chain connects TRBV5-1 to TRBJ1-5, with TRBD1 matching 9 bases. Germline values: CDR1 SGHRS, CDR2 YFSETQ. This CDR3 has 14 residues. The J segment lost 4 bases and the V segment lost 4 bases, leaving 3 bases of the junction unmatched. Variable domain in full (rest from reference TRBV5-1 and TRBJ1-5): KAGVTQTPRYLIKTRGQQVTLSCSPISGHRSVSWYQQTPGQGLQFLFEYFSETQRNKGNFPGRFSGRQFSNSRSEMNVSTLELGDSALYLCASSVTGGNQPQHFGDGTRLSIL.

V gene TRBV27 combines with J gene TRBJ1-2; TRBD1 matches 7 bases. The CDR3 spans 15 residues. The V segment lost 5 bases and the J segment 4 bases; nucleotides outside the gene matches: 10. Germline CDR1 is MNHEY and CDR2 is SMNVEV (reference sequence). This chain's CDR3 is CASSTDLRDSYGYTF. The DNA for the CDR3 is TGTGCCAGCAGTACTGACCTCCGGGACAGCTATGGCTACACCTTC.

V usage is TRBV6-1 and J usage is TRBJ2-7; 7 bases agree with TRBD2. The germline V gene encodes CDR1 MNHNS and CDR2 SASEGT. V dropped 4 bases and J dropped 2; count of bases not matched to a gene: 5. CDR3 length: 14 residues. CDR3 nucleotides: TGTGCCAGCAGTGTGGGCGGGAGAACCTACGAGCAGTACTTC. Residues: CASSVGGRTYEQYF.

The V and J genes are TRBV30 and TRBJ2-1, with D possibly being TRBD2 (6 bases). V lost 1 base, J lost 3 bases, and 19 bases lay in between. The CDR3 spans 17 residues. Germline CDR1 is GTSNPN and CDR2 is SVGIG (reference sequence). The CDR3 is CAWSAGGGGTYYNEQFF. The CDR3 bases are TGTGCCTGGAGTGCAGGTGGTGGCGGGACCTACTACAATGAGCAGTTCTTC.

The J gene is TRBJ1-1, the V gene TRBV6-6, with a tentative D call TRBD1 (6 bases). Trimming took off 0 bases at V and 0 bases at J, with 8 bases between the two ends. The length of the CDR3 is 15 residues. The V gene's germline CDR1 is MNHNY and CDR2 SVGAGI (reference sequence). The CDR3 nucleotides are TGTGCCAGCAGTTACTCGGGGACACTGAACACTGAAGCTTTCTTT. The encoded protein is CASSYSGTLNTEAFF.

The chain couples TRBV9 to TRBJ1-1; possibly TRBD1 for D (6 bases). Germline assignment: CDR1 SGDLS and CDR2 YYNGEE. V was shortened by 6 bases and J by 3 bases, with 18 bases between the two germline ends. This CDR3 region has 15 residues. The CDR3 DNA follows: TGTGCCAGCACCGAAAACTTCAGGGGTTACACTGAAGCTTTCTTT. Amino acids: CASTENFRGYTEAFF.

The chain employs TRBV6-1 and TRBJ1-5; D gene unclear. Deletions cut 6 bases from V and 1 base from J, with 10 bases between. CDR1 is MNHNS, CDR2 SASEGT, per germline. This CDR3 is 14 amino acids long. The CDR3 is CASRGTGSNQPQHF. In DNA, the CDR3 is TGTGCCAGCAGGGGAACGGGGAGCAATCAGCCCCAGCATTTT.

Of note for this clone: An end of the junction differs from the germline gene, which may be a read error. The chain carries TRBV29-1 and TRBJ2-7; weak D call: TRBD2 (5 bases). CDR3 length: 16 amino acids. In germline, CDR1 is SQVTM, CDR2 ANQGSEA. The CDR3 sequence is CSVELSRGAVPGEQCF. DNA of the CDR3: TGCAGCGTTGAACTCTCCCGGGGTGCGGTGCCCGGCGAGCAGTGCTTC.

As for this clone: Other nucleotide sequences in the sample specify the same CDR3. The chain joins TRBV28 to TRBJ2-7, with D maybe TRBD2 (6 bases). CDR1 is MDHEN and CDR2 is SYDVKM in the germline V gene. Trimming shortened V by 3 bases and J by 6 bases, and 6 bases separated the two germline ends. This CDR3 is built from 11 residues. The chain's CDR3 is CASSLRGEQYF. The CDR3 DNA sequence: TGTGCCAGCAGTTTGCGGGGCGAGCAGTACTTC.

The rearrangement uses TRBV2 and TRBJ1-3, with 7 bases matching TRBD1. The CDR3 sequence is 16 residues long. After removal of 2 bases from V and 4 bases from J, the junction contained 8 bases not matched to a gene. The germline gives CDR1 SNHLY, CDR2 FYNNEI. CDR3 DNA: TGTGCCAGCAGTGAATTCCCCCGGACAGGAGGAAACACCATATATTTT. Translated, it gives CASSEFPRTGGNTIYF.

The gene calls are TRBV28 and TRBJ1-2; 10 bases match TRBD1. After removal of 3 bases from V and 7 bases from J, the junction contained 8 bases not matched to a gene. CDR3 length: 15 residues. The V gene's germline CDR1 is MDHEN and CDR2 SYDVKM. The CDR3 region is CASSFGTGEVTGYTF. The CDR3 nucleotides read TGTGCCAGCAGTTTCGGGACAGGGGAGGTTACTGGCTACACCTTC.

In its sample, this clone was seen a few times. This chain uses TRBV6-6 with TRBJ1-2; 8 bases match TRBD1. Germline trimming cut 6 bases from V and 4 bases from J; bases unmatched to any gene: 7. CDR1 MNHNY and CDR2 SVGAGI come from the germline V gene (reference sequence). The CDR3 sequence is 14 residues long. This CDR3 reads CASSPDRGPYGYTF. CDR3 DNA: TGTGCCAGCAGCCCAGACAGGGGACCCTATGGCTACACCTTC.

The rearrangement uses TRBV21-1 and TRBJ2-7; TRBD2 is the table's D call and was not checked against the DNA. TRBV21-1 is given as a pseudogene. The length of the CDR3 is 16 residues. The CDR3 reads CASSKVGVPPSGEQYF. The CDR3 bases are TGTGCCAGCAGCAAAGTGGGCGTCCCCCCATCGGGGGAGCAGTACTTC.

This chain connects TRBV10-2 to TRBJ1-1; weak D call: TRBD1 (6 bases). Per germline, CDR1 WSHSY and CDR2 SAAADI. CDR3 length: 13 amino acids. Trimming shortened V by 2 bases and J by 4 bases, and 8 bases separated the two germline ends. This CDR3 reads CASSENRATEAFF. The CDR3 region has the DNA TGCGCCAGCAGTGAGAACAGGGCCACTGAAGCTTTCTTT.

The V gene is TRBV12-2, the J gene TRBJ2-7; the table calls TRBD2, which could not be checked here. TRBV12-2 is given as a pseudogene. The CDR3 spans 16 residues. The CDR3 DNA reads as TGTGCAAGTCGCTTGAAGACTAGCGGGAGTTCCTACGAGCAGTACTTC. It specifies CASRLKTSGSSYEQYF.

The chain joins TRBV5-1 to TRBJ1-1, with 8 bases fitting TRBD1. CDR3 length: 15 residues. With 5 bases clipped from V and 4 bases from J, the junction kept 10 bases outside the gene matches. Germline V gene lookup returns CDR1 SGHRS and CDR2 YFSETQ. In DNA form, the CDR3 reads TGCGCCAGCAGTCAACACCGGGACAGGACCACTGAAGCTTTCTTT. Translated: CASSQHRDRTTEAFF.

V gene TRBV30 combines with J gene TRBJ1-5, with D perhaps TRBD1 (5 bases). Per germline, CDR1 GTSNPN and CDR2 SVGIG (reference sequence). The CDR3 contains 15 residues. Trimming pared 3 bases from V and 0 bases from J, leaving 12 bases between. The CDR3 DNA sequence: TGTGCCTGGAGCCCGGGGGACCATAGCAATCAGCCCCAGCATTTT. This translates into CAWSPGDHSNQPQHF.

V and J are TRBV2 and TRBJ2-7; 12 nucleotides align to TRBD2. J lost 3 bases, V lost 4 bases, and 4 bases had no gene match. Germline assignment: CDR1 SNHLY and CDR2 FYNNEI. The CDR3 is 15 residues long. The CDR3 DNA reads as TGTGCCAGCAGTGCCGGACTAGCGGGGAACTACGAGCAGTACTTC. Translated: CASSAGLAGNYEQYF.

The chain combines TRBV6-5 with TRBJ2-1; 8 nucleotides match TRBD1. CDR1 MNHEY and CDR2 SVGAGI come from the germline V gene. This CDR3 spans 15 amino acids. The J segment lost 8 bases and the V segment lost 4 bases, leaving 10 bases of the junction unmatched. The CDR3 region has the DNA TGTGCCAGCAGTTCCTCACAGGGGGTGCTCCATGAGCAGTTCTTC. This translates into CASSSSQGVLHEQFF.

J is TRBJ1-1 and V is TRBV28; tentative D call: TRBD1 (5 bases). The V gene lost 2 bases and the J gene lost 1 base, with 14 bases spanning the gap. From germline, CDR1 is MDHEN and CDR2 SYDVKM. The CDR3 length is 16 residues. The CDR3 nucleotides read TGTGCCAGCAGTTTAAATGGGGCATTAGGGAACACTGAAGCTTTCTTT. Its translation is CASSLNGALGNTEAFF.

V gene TRBV23-1 combines with J gene TRBJ2-7; D possibly corresponds to TRBD2 (6 bases). TRBV23-1 qualifies as an ORF whose function is uncertain. Trimming pared 2 bases from V and 1 base from J, leaving 12 bases between. This CDR3 has 15 amino acids. CDR3 in amino acids: CASSQRRVKSYEQYF. DNA of the CDR3: TGCGCCAGCAGTCAACGGAGGGTAAAATCCTACGAGCAGTACTTC.